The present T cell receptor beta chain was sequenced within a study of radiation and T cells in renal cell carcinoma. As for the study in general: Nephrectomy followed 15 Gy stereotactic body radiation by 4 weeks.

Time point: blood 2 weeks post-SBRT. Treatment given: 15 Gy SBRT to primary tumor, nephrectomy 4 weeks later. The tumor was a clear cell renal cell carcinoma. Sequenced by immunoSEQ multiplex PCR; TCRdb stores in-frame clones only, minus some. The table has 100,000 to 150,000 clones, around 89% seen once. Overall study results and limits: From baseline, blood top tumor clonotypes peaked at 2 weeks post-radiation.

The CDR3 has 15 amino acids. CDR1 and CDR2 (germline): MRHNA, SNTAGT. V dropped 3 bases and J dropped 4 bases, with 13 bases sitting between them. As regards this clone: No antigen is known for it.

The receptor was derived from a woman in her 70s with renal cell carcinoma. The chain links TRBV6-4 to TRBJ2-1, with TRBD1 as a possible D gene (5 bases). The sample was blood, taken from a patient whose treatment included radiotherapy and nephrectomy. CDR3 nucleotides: TGTGCCAGCAGTGAAAGTGGGGCTTCTTACAATGAGCAGTTCTTC. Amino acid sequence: CASSESGASYNEQFF.